This TCR beta chain emerged from a study of T cell changes during pregnancy in multiple sclerosis. TCRdb's table, derived via immunoSEQ multiplex PCR, lists solely in-frame clones and lacks some. The profile shows roughly 52,000 clones, 94% of them singletons. Germline V gene sequence: CDR1 SGDLS, CDR2 YYNGEE. The CDR3 is 14 amino acids. J was trimmed by 8 bases and V by 0 bases; bases with no gene match: 4. This chain uses TRBV9 with TRBJ1-4, with 7 bases aligning to TRBD1. The sequences come from CD8+ T cells from peripheral blood mononuclear cells, collected in the third trimester of pregnancy. The sequence was obtained from a female donor with multiple sclerosis, enrolled in a pregnancy study. CDR3 protein: CASSVGQGGEKLFF. CDR3 nucleotides: TGTGCCAGCAGCGTAGGACAGGGAGGCGAAAAACTGTTTTTT.